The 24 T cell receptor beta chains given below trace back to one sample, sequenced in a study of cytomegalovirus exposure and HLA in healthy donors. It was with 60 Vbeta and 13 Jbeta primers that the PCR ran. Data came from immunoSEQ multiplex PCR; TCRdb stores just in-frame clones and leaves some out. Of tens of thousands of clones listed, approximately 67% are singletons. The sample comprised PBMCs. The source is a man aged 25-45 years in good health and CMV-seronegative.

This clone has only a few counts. The CDR3 sequence is CASSPNRVYEQYF. DNA for the CDR3: TGTGCCAGCAGCCCTAACAGGGTGTACGAGCAGTACTTC. V gene TRBV7-9 combines with J gene TRBJ2-7, with D possibly matching TRBD1 (6 bases). The CDR3 sequence is 13 residues long. CDR1 is SEHNR, CDR2 FQNEAQ, per germline (reference sequence). Trimming stripped 5 bases from V and 4 bases from J, with 12 bases between.

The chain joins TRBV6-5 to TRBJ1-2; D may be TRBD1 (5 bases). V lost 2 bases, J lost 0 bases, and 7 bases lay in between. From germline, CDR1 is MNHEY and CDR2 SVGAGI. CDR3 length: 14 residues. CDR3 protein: CASSYEDTNYGYTF. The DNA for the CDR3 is TGTGCCAGCAGTTACGAGGACACTAACTATGGCTACACCTTC.

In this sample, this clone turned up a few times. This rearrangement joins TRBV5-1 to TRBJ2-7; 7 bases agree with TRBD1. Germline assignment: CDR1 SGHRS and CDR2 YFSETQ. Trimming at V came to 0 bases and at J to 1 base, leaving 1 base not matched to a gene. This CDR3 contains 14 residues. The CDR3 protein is CASSLATGSYEQYF. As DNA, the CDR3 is TGCGCCAGCAGCTTGGCGACAGGGTCCTACGAGCAGTACTTC.

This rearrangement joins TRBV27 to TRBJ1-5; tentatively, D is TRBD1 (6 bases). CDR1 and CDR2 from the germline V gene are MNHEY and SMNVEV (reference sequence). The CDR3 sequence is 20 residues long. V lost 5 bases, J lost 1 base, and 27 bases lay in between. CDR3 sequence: CASSPNQNRATGLSNQPQHF. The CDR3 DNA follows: TGTGCCAGCAGTCCGAACCAAAACAGGGCGACAGGCCTAAGCAATCAGCCCCAGCATTTT.

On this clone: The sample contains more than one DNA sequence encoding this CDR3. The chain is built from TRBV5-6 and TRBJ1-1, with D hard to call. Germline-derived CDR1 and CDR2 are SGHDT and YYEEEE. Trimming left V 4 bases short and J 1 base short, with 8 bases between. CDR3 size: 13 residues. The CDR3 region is CASSADKNTEAFF. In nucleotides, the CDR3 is TGTGCCAGCAGCGCTGACAAGAACACTGAAGCTTTCTTT.

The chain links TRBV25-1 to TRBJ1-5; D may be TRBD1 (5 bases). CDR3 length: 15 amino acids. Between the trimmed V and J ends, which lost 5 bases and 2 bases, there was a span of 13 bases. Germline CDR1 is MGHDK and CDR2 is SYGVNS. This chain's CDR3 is CASSPGEGGNQPQHF. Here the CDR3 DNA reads TGTGCCAGCAGTCCGGGGGAGGGTGGCAATCAGCCCCAGCATTTT.

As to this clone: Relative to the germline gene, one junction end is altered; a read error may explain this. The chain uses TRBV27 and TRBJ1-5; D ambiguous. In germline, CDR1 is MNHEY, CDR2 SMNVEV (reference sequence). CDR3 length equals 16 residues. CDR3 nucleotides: TGTGCCAGCAGAGCTGTAGCGGGATATAGCGATCAGCCCCAGCATTTT. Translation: CASRAVAGYSDQPQHF.

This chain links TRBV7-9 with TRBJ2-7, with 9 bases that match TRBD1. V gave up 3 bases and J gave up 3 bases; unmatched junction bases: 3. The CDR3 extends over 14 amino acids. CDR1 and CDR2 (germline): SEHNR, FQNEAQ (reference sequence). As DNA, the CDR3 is TGTGCCAGCAGCTTTCCGGACAGGGGCTACGAGCAGTACTTC. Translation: CASSFPDRGYEQYF.

The CDR3 sequence is CASSQGPGLAIAWNEQFF. The CDR3 region has the DNA TGTGCCAGCAGCCAAGGCCCGGGACTAGCGATCGCTTGGAATGAGCAGTTCTTC. The chain couples TRBV14 to TRBJ2-1; 10 bases map to TRBD2. Germline V lookup: CDR1 SGHDN, CDR2 FVKESK. The CDR3 covers 18 residues. Unmatched junction bases numbered 13, after V lost 1 base and J lost 7 bases. Full variable domain (rest looked up from reference TRBV14 and TRBJ2-1): EAGVTQFPSHSVIEKGQTVTLRCDPISGHDNLYWYRRVMGKEIKFLLHFVKESKQDESGMPNNRFLAERTGGTYSTLKVQPAELEDSGVYFCASSQGPGLAIAWNEQFFGPGTRLTVL.

This CDR3 is CASSELKTSGRANPRQETQYF. The DNA of the CDR3 is TGTGCCAGCAGTGAACTCAAGACTAGCGGGAGGGCCAATCCAAGACAAGAGACCCAGTACTTC. The chain is built from TRBV6-1 and TRBJ2-5; TRBD2 matches 14 bases. Germline loops: CDR1 MNHNS, CDR2 SASEGT. J gave up 2 bases and V 2 bases, and 16 bases lay outside the gene matches. CDR3 length equals 21 residues.

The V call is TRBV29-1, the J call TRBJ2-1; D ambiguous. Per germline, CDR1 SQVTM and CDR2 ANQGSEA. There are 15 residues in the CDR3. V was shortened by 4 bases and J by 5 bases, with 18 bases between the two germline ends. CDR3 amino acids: CSVVPGEISHNEQFF. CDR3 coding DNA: TGCAGCGTTGTTCCGGGTGAGATTTCCCACAATGAGCAGTTCTTC.

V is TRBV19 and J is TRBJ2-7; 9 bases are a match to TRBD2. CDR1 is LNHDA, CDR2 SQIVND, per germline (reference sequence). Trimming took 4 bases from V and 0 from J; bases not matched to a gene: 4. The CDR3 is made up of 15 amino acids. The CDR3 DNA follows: TGTGCCAGTAGTAAAGCGGGAGGAAGCTCCTACGAGCAGTACTTC. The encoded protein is CASSKAGGSSYEQYF.

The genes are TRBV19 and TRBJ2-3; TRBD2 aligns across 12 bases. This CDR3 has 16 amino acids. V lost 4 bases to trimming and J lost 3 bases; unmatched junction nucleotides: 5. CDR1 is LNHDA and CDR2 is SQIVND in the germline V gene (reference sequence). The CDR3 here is CASSRLAGVGTDTQYF. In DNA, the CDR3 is TGTGCCAGTAGTAGACTAGCGGGAGTGGGTACAGATACGCAGTATTTT.

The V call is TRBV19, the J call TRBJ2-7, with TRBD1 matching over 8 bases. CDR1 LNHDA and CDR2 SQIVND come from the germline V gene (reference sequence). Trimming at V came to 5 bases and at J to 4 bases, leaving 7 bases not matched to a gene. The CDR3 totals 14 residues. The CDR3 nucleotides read TGTGCCAGTAGTGTGACAGGGGTCATTTACGAGCAGTACTTC. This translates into CASSVTGVIYEQYF.

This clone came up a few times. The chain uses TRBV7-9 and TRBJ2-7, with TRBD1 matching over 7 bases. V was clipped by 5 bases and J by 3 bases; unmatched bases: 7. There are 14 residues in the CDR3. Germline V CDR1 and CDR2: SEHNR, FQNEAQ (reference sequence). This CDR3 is CASSPGAGGYEQYF. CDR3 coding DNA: TGTGCCAGCAGCCCCGGGGCAGGGGGCTACGAGCAGTACTTC.

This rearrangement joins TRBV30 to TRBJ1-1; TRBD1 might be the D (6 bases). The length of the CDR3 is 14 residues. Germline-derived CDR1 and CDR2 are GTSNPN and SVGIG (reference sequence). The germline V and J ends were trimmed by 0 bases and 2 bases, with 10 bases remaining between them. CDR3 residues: CAWSVGGANTEAFF. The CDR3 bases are TGTGCCTGGAGTGTCGGGGGGGCCAACACTGAAGCTTTCTTT.

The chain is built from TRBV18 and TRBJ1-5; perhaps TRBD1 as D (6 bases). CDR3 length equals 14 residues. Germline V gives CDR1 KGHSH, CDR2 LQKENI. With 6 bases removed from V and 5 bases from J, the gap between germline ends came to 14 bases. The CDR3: CASSLTGQYQPQHF. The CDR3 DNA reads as TGTGCCAGCTCGCTCACAGGGCAATATCAGCCCCAGCATTTT.

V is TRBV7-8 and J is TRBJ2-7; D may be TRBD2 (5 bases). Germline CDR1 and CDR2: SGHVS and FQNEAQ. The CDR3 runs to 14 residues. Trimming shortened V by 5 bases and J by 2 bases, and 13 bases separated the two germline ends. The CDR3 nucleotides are TGTGCCAGCAGCCCAGGCGCGGGTGCCTACGAGCAGTACTTC. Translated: CASSPGAGAYEQYF.

CDR3 sequence (DNA): TGTGCCAGCAGCAGCGCGGGAGCTGAAGATACGCAGTATTTT. Its translation is CASSSAGAEDTQYF. The J gene is TRBJ2-3, the V gene TRBV7-9, with 7 nucleotides matching TRBD2. The junction had 7 bases not matched to a gene; V was cut back by 5 bases and J by 5 bases. CDR3 length: 14 amino acids. Germline V gene data show CDR1 as SEHNR and CDR2 as FQNEAQ (reference sequence).

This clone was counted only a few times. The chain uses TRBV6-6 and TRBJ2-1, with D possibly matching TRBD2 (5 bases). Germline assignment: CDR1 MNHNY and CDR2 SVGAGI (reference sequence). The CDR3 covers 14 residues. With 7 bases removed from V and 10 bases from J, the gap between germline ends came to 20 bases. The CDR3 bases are TGTGCCAGCACCCCCAGGACTGCCCGCGGGGAGCAGTTCTTC. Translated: CASTPRTARGEQFF.

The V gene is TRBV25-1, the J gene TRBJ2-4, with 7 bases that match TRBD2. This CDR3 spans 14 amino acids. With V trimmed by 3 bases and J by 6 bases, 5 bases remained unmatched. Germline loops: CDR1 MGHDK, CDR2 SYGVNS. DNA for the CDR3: TGTGCCAGCAGTGACCGGGGGGAGGTAAACATTCAGTACTTC. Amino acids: CASSDRGEVNIQYF.

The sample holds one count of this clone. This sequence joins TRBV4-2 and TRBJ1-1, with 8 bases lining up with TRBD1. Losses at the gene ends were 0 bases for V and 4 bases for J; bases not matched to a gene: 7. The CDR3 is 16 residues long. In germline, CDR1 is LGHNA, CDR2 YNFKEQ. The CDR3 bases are TGTGCCAGCAGCCAAGATCACGGGACAGGCAGCACTGAAGCTTTCTTT. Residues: CASSQDHGTGSTEAFF.

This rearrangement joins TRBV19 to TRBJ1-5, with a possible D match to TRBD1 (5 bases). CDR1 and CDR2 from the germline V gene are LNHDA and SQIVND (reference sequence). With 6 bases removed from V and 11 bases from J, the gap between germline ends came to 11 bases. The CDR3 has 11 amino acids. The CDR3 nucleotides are TGTGCCAGTAGCCAAACGGGGGCCCAGCATTTT. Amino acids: CASSQTGAQHF.

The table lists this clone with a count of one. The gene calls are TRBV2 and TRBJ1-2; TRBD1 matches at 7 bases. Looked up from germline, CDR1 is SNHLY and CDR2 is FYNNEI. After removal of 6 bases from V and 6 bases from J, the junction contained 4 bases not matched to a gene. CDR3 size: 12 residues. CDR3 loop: CASSRTGDGYTF. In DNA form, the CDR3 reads TGTGCCAGCAGCCGCACAGGGGATGGCTACACCTTC.